This passage covers 28 T cell receptor beta chains from one sample sequenced in a study of Graves' ophthalmopathy and Graves' hyperthyroidism. The TCR beta CDR3 regions underwent amplification from RNA transcripts. The workflow started with a first-round RT-PCR run with HTBI primers and then moved on to a second-round multiplex PCR. TCRdb redid the calling of the multiplex PCR reads with MiXCR, one entry per CDR3 protein. The sample shows 650,000 to 900,000 distinct CDR3 sequences, roughly 40% of them seen only once. Sample: peripheral blood. These receptors were taken from an adult man with Graves' ophthalmopathy.

Of note for this clonotype: A much larger clonotype is one base distant, so this may be a read error. The chain combines TRBV29-1 with TRBJ2-6, with D possibly matching TRBD1 (5 bases). The length of the CDR3 is 15 residues. Germline assignment: CDR1 SQVTM and CDR2 ANQGSEA. Here the CDR3 DNA reads TGCAGCGTTGAAGGTGGCAGGGTTGGGGCCAACGCCCTGACTTTC. Translated, it gives CSVEGGRVGANALTF.

This clonotype was seen repeatedly, ten times or more. Here the CDR3 reads CAISESRSSEQYF. CDR3 coding DNA: TGTGCCATCAGTGAGTCGAGATCGAGCGAGCAGTACTTC. The chain joins TRBV10-3 to TRBJ2-7; no clear D gene. CDR3 length: 13 amino acids. V was trimmed by 0 bases and J by 6 bases, leaving 9 bases between them. Germline assignment: CDR1 ENHRY and CDR2 SYGVKD.

Concerning this clonotype: A much larger clonotype is one base distant, so this may be a read error. CDR3 nucleotides: TGTGCCAGCAGCTTGCAGGGACAGGGGGTTAGAGAGACCCAGTACTTC. This translates into CASSLQGQGVRETQYF. The chain joins TRBV7-9 to TRBJ2-5; 11 bases are shared with TRBD1. V dropped 3 bases and J dropped 4; count of bases not matched to a gene: 7. This CDR3 contains 16 residues. The V gene's germline CDR1 is SEHNR and CDR2 FQNEAQ (reference sequence).

To note about this clonotype: Possible read error: a much larger clone is one base away. The chain carries TRBV12-3 or TRBV12-4 and TRBJ2-2, with TRBD1 matching over 9 bases. The length of the CDR3 is 13 residues. The CDR3 loop is CVSSWDRVGELFF. As DNA, the CDR3 is TGTGTCAGCAGTTGGGACAGGGTCGGGGAGCTGTTTTTT.

Worth noting for this clonotype: Just one base apart from a much larger clone, this may be a read error. This chain links TRBV9 with TRBJ1-2; D possibly corresponds to TRBD1 (6 bases). The germline V gene has CDR1 SGDLS and CDR2 YYNGEE. The V and J ends lost 5 bases and 6 bases respectively, with 23 bases between them. The CDR3 consists of 16 residues. This CDR3 is CASSEVGAGRFHGYTF. CDR3 DNA sequence: TGTGCCAGCAGTGAAGTGGGGGCAGGGCGATTCCATGGCTACACCTTC.

The rearrangement links TRBV25-1 to TRBJ2-2, with TRBD2 identical over 8 bases. Germline-derived CDR1 and CDR2 are MGHDK and SYGVNS. The CDR3 contains 16 residues. The J segment lost 4 bases and the V segment lost 6 bases, leaving 10 bases of the junction unmatched. CDR3 sequence: CASSQALAARTGELFF. In DNA form, the CDR3 reads TGTGCCAGCAGCCAAGCACTAGCGGCGCGCACCGGGGAGCTGTTTTTT.

This clonotype was recorded many times. The rearrangement uses TRBV10-3 and TRBJ1-6; 7 bases align to TRBD1. This CDR3 has 14 residues. Per the germline V gene, CDR1 is ENHRY and CDR2 is SYGVKD. With V trimmed by 7 bases and J by 6 bases, 6 bases remained unmatched. CDR3 DNA: TGTGCCATCAACCCGGGACAGTTTAATTCACCCCTCCACTTT. This translates into CAINPGQFNSPLHF.

This clonotype was detected only a few times. The V gene is TRBV12-5, the J gene TRBJ1-1; D unclear. Germline V gives CDR1 LGHNT, CDR2 FRNRAP. The CDR3 sequence is 13 residues long. Trimming shortened V by 2 bases and J by 3 bases, and 7 bases separated the two germline ends. The CDR3 nucleotides read TGTGCTAGTGGTTTGTCCATTGACACTGAAGCTTTCTTT. Translating it yields CASGLSIDTEAFF. The complete variable domain, with remaining parts taken from reference TRBV12-5 and TRBJ1-1, reads DARVTQTPRHKVTEMGQEVTMRCQPILGHNTVFWYRQTMMQGLELLAYFRNRAPLDDSGMPKDRFSAEMPDATLATLKIQPSEPRDSAVYFCASGLSIDTEAFFGQGTRLTVV.

This chain connects TRBV7-2 to TRBJ1-4; D is possibly TRBD1 (6 bases). CDR3 size: 14 residues. The ends were cut back, 6 bases at V and 7 bases at J, with 15 bases in the middle. Per germline, CDR1 SGHTA and CDR2 FQGNSA. In DNA, the CDR3 is TGTGCCAGCAGGTTTAGGGGGTCGGGTGAAAAACTGTTTTTT. This sequence encodes CASRFRGSGEKLFF.

There are many counts of this clonotype. The chain uses TRBV15 and TRBJ2-7; 10 bases are a match to TRBD1. Germline assignment: CDR1 LNHNV and CDR2 YYDKDF (reference sequence). The trim removed 5 bases at V and 5 bases at J, leaving 9 bases unmatched. There are 15 residues in the CDR3. The CDR3 DNA follows: TGTGCCACCAGCCAAGACGGGACAGGGGTGGACGAGCAGTACTTC. Protein sequence: CATSQDGTGVDEQYF.

The table lists this clonotype with a few counts. V usage is TRBV19 and J usage is TRBJ1-4, with D perhaps TRBD1 (6 bases). This CDR3 spans 15 amino acids. With 3 bases removed from V and 7 bases from J, the gap between germline ends came to 15 bases. Germline lookup yields CDR1 LNHDA and CDR2 SQIVND (reference sequence). The CDR3 region is CASSMWGALPEKLFF. In DNA form, the CDR3 reads TGTGCCAGTAGTATGTGGGGGGCGCTTCCTGAAAAACTGTTTTTT.

The sample holds many counts of this clonotype. This chain uses TRBV19 with TRBJ1-4; no reliable D call. The CDR3 has 13 amino acids. Germline V lookup: CDR1 LNHDA, CDR2 SQIVND (reference sequence). V was pared by 8 bases and J by 5 bases, with 12 bases between. The CDR3 is CASGGPRNEKLFF. The CDR3 DNA sequence: TGTGCCAGTGGTGGACCGAGAAATGAAAAACTGTTTTTT. Looking up the rest from reference TRBV19 and TRBJ1-4 gives the full variable domain: DGGITQSPKYLFRKEGQNVTLSCEQNLNHDAMYWYRQDPGQGLRLIYYSQIVNDFQKGDIAEGYSVSREKKESFPLTVTSAQKNPTAFYLCASGGPRNEKLFFGSGTQLSVL.

This clonotype was found a few times. V and J are TRBV11-2 and TRBJ2-7, with D possibly TRBD1 on 6 matching bases. Looked up from germline, CDR1 is SGHAT and CDR2 is FQNNGV. V was shortened by 5 bases and J by 9 bases, with 23 bases between the two germline ends. This CDR3 is built from 15 residues. The CDR3 DNA sequence: TGTGCCAGCAGCCAGAGTCCAGGGGACGTCGAGGGGCAGTACTTC. Translated, it gives CASSQSPGDVEGQYF.

Many counts were recorded for this clonotype. This sequence joins TRBV7-2 and TRBJ2-2; no reliable D call. CDR1 is SGHTA and CDR2 is FQGNSA in the germline V gene. This CDR3 has 13 amino acids. Trimming removed 2 bases at V and 4 bases at J, with 5 bases between. CDR3 protein: CASSLRRTGELFF. The CDR3 DNA reads as TGTGCCAGCAGCTTACGTCGCACCGGGGAGCTGTTTTTT.

The chain carries TRBV5-6 and TRBJ2-7; a possible D gene is TRBD2 (6 bases). The CDR3 loop spans 16 amino acids. Trimming took off 4 bases at V and 5 bases at J, with 22 bases between the two ends. Germline V gene sequence: CDR1 SGHDT, CDR2 YYEEEE. DNA for the CDR3: TGTGCCAGCAGCCCTGGAACGGGACTGGTGTACCACGAGCAGTACTTC. Translating gives CASSPGTGLVYHEQYF. The variable domain in full, with the rest retrieved from reference TRBV5-6 and TRBJ2-7, is DAGVTQSPTHLIKTRGQQVTLRCSPKSGHDTVSWYQQALGQGPQFIFQYYEEEERQRGNFPDRFSGHQFPNYSSELNVNALLLGDSALYLCASSPGTGLVYHEQYFGPGTRLTVT.

The gene calls are TRBV9 and TRBJ2-7, with TRBD2 matching over 11 bases. V was clipped by 4 bases and J by 1 base; unmatched bases: 7. The CDR3 extends over 16 amino acids. CDR1 is SGDLS, CDR2 YYNGEE, per germline. The DNA of the CDR3 is TGTGCCAGCAGCCCTTCCCGACTAGCGGGATCCTACGAGCAGTACTTC. It specifies CASSPSRLAGSYEQYF.

There are a few counts of this clonotype. This chain joins TRBV13 and TRBJ2-5; 8 nucleotides agree with TRBD2. The CDR3 runs to 15 residues. Germline lookup yields CDR1 PRHDT and CDR2 FYEKMQ (reference sequence). J gave up 4 bases and V 3 bases, and 7 bases lay outside the gene matches. The CDR3 spells CASSFVTGGRETQYF. The CDR3 nucleotides read TGTGCCAGCAGCTTTGTTACGGGGGGGAGAGAGACCCAGTACTTC.

This clonotype appeared a few times. The chain carries TRBV20-1 and TRBJ1-2; maybe TRBD1 (5 bases). The germline V and J ends were trimmed by 0 bases and 2 bases, with 22 bases remaining between them. The CDR3 runs 18 residues. In germline, CDR1 is DFQATT, CDR2 SNEGSKA (reference sequence). The CDR3: CSARDSGGAGFWNYGYTF. As DNA, the CDR3 is TGCAGTGCTAGAGATAGCGGCGGAGCAGGGTTTTGGAACTATGGCTACACCTTC.

Concerning this clonotype itself: The CDR3 does not close with the conserved phenylalanine or tryptophan, likely indicating a read error. V and J are TRBV11-1 and TRBJ2-7, with a tentative D call TRBD2 (6 bases). The CDR3 runs to 14 residues. Trimming stripped 2 bases from V and 6 bases from J, with 14 bases between. From germline, CDR1 is SGHAT and CDR2 FQDESV (reference sequence). The chain's CDR3 is CASSLRRGLGEQYL. CDR3 in DNA: TGTGCCAGCAGCTTAAGGCGGGGCCTAGGCGAGCAGTACCTC.

In this sample, this clonotype turned up many times. The chain has TRBV25-1 and TRBJ1-6, with 10 bases aligning to TRBD1. The CDR3 covers 15 residues. Germline V gene sequence: CDR1 MGHDK, CDR2 SYGVNS. The J segment lost 10 bases and the V segment lost 6 bases, leaving 9 bases of the junction unmatched. The CDR3 coding sequence is TGTGCCAGCAGCAAAGGGACAGGGGTCTACTCACCCCTCCACTTT. Encoded protein: CASSKGTGVYSPLHF.

This chain links TRBV6-1 with TRBJ1-6; maybe TRBD1 (6 bases). The CDR3 runs to 16 residues. Trimming stripped 6 bases from V and 4 bases from J, with 16 bases between. Germline-derived CDR1 and CDR2 are MNHNS and SASEGT. CDR3 in amino acids: CASRDQKGGYNSPLHF. The CDR3 bases are TGTGCCAGCAGAGATCAAAAAGGGGGTTATAATTCACCCCTCCACTTT.

Ten or more counts support this clonotype. The chain combines TRBV25-1 with TRBJ1-2, with D possibly being TRBD1 (6 bases). Trimming stripped 0 bases from V and 7 bases from J, with 18 bases between. CDR1 and CDR2 from the germline V gene are MGHDK and SYGVNS. The length of the CDR3 is 16 residues. The CDR3 sequence: CASSEYAGGRSAGYTF. The CDR3 DNA follows: TGTGCCAGCAGTGAATACGCCGGGGGCAGGTCGGCTGGCTACACCTTC.

This clonotype was seen repeatedly, ten times or more. The rearrangement uses TRBV7-2 and TRBJ2-7; TRBD2 aligns across 7 bases. V lost 6 bases, J lost 4 bases, and 12 bases stayed unmatched. Germline lookup yields CDR1 SGHTA and CDR2 FQGNSA. The CDR3 loop spans 15 amino acids. The CDR3 DNA is TGTGCCAGCAGAAATGGGCGGGAGAGGGGATACGAGCAGTACTTC. It is translated as CASRNGRERGYEQYF. Filled out from reference TRBV7-2 and TRBJ2-7, the complete variable domain reads GAGVSQSPSNKVTEKGKDVELRCDPISGHTALYWYRQSLGQGLEFLIYFQGNSAPDKSGLPSDRFSAERTGGSVSTLTIQRTQQEDSAVYLCASRNGRERGYEQYFGPGTRLTVT.

This clonotype was detected only a few times. The CDR3 region has the DNA TGCGCCAGCAGCCATGCCGGGACGGCGAACACCGGGGAGCTGTTTTTT. Its protein is CASSHAGTANTGELFF. The rearrangement links TRBV4-3 to TRBJ2-2; D tentatively fits TRBD1 or TRBD2 (5 bases each). The CDR3 contains 16 residues. CDR1 is LGHNA, CDR2 YSLEER, per germline. V was clipped by 3 bases and J by 0 bases, with 11 bases between them.

The chain couples TRBV15 to TRBJ2-7; D may be TRBD1 (6 bases). Germline values: CDR1 LNHNV, CDR2 YYDKDF (reference sequence). The V and J ends lost 1 base and 6 bases respectively, with 19 bases between them. The CDR3 covers 16 residues. CDR3 DNA: TGTGCCACCAGCAGAGGGACAGCCTCATCAAGGCGCGAGCAGTACTTC. Encoded protein: CATSRGTASSRREQYF.

V and J are TRBV12-3 or TRBV12-4 and TRBJ2-5; D possibly corresponds to TRBD1 (5 bases). The length of the CDR3 is 15 residues. Between the trimmed V and J ends, which lost 6 bases and 1 base, there was a span of 15 bases. CDR3 in DNA: TGTGCCAGCAGCCCCCTTCAGGGCACCCAAGAGACCCAGTACTTC. This translates into CASSPLQGTQETQYF.

This clonotype showed up just a few times. The rearrangement links TRBV6-1 to TRBJ1-5; TRBD1 aligns across 7 bases. In germline, CDR1 is MNHNS, CDR2 SASEGT. Trimming took 7 bases from V and 2 from J; bases not matched to a gene: 5. The CDR3 is 14 residues long. Here the CDR3 reads CASMGQSGNQPQHF. CDR3 sequence (DNA): TGTGCCAGCATGGGACAGAGTGGCAATCAGCCCCAGCATTTT.

This sequence joins TRBV19 and TRBJ2-5; D unresolved. The CDR3 is 14 amino acids. The germline V and J ends were trimmed by 5 bases and 5 bases, with 15 bases remaining between them. Germline V gene sequence: CDR1 LNHDA, CDR2 SQIVND (reference sequence). CDR3 protein: CASSPPRTGETQYF. For the CDR3, the DNA is TGTGCCAGTAGTCCTCCCCGGACCGGGGAGACCCAGTACTTC.